These T cell receptor beta chains were read from a single sample in a study of cytotoxic CD8 clonotypes in ibrutinib-treated CLL. Generated by immunoSEQ multiplex PCR, the TCRdb table keeps only in-frame clones and is missing some. This repertoire shows some 140,000 clones, around 84% found once; its top ten account for approximately 3.5%. Sequencing used PBMCs, obtained after 24 months of ibrutinib treatment. The receptor set was obtained from a human donor with chronic lymphocytic leukemia. Each CDR3 is given with its conserved first and last residue. The D gene is left open where the match is weak. Size is omitted from some rows. Given values are once, few, many or a class for expanded clones.

v_gene,j_gene,abundance,len,d_gene,CDR3aa,CDR3nt
TRBV7-2,TRBJ1-2,-,14,TRBD1,CASSLMRQGGGYTF,TGTGCCAGCAGCTTAATGCGACAGGGTGGTGGCTACACCTTC
TRBV11-2,TRBJ2-7,once,13,TRBD2,CASSSGRLYEQYF,TGTGCCAGCAGCTCCGGGAGGCTCTACGAGCAGTACTTC
TRBV7-9,TRBJ1-5,-,13,-,CASSFGGSQPQHF,TGTGCCAGCAGCTTTGGGGGGTCTCAGCCCCAGCATTTT
TRBV11-2,TRBJ2-5,-,12,-,CASSLDQETQYF,TGTGCCAGCAGCTTAGACCAGGAGACCCAGTACTTC
TRBV6-5,TRBJ1-2,-,12,-,CASSRTAYGYTF,TGTGCCAGCAGTCGAACAGCCTATGGCTACACCTTC
TRBV25-1,TRBJ2-2,-,16,TRBD2,CASSASGGANTGELFF,TGTGCCAGCAGTGCCAGCGGGGGGGCCAACACCGGGGAGCTGTTTTTT
TRBV5-6,TRBJ2-7,-,15,TRBD1,CASSTDRGVTDEQYF,TGTGCCAGCAGCACTGACAGGGGCGTAACTGACGAGCAGTACTTC
TRBV25-1,TRBJ1-1,-,13,-,CASSRNWNTEAFF,TGTGCCAGCAGCCGCAATTGGAACACTGAAGCTTTCTTT
TRBV6-6,TRBJ2-1,-,14,TRBD1,CASSYSQGYDEQFF,TGTGCCAGCAGTTACTCACAGGGGTACGATGAGCAGTTCTTC
TRBV14,TRBJ1-5,-,14,-,CASSSWGTHQPQHF,TGTGCCAGCAGCTCGTGGGGGACCCATCAGCCCCAGCATTTT
TRBV6-9,TRBJ1-4,-,10,TRBD1,CATGNEKLFF,TGTGCGACAGGGAACGAAAAACTGTTTTTT
TRBV30,TRBJ2-4,-,16,TRBD2,CAWSVSSGGAKNIQYF,TGTGCCTGGAGTGTCAGCAGCGGGGGAGCCAAAAACATTCAGTACTTC
TRBV5-5,TRBJ2-4,-,12,-,CASSLGSNIQYF,TGTGCCAGCAGCTTGGGATCGAACATTCAGTACTTC
TRBV10-2,TRBJ1-5,-,15,-,CASSRDRPPLQPQHF,TGCGCCAGCAGTAGGGACCGTCCCCCACTTCAGCCCCAGCATTTT
TRBV5-4,TRBJ1-4,few,16,TRBD1,CASSSGGRTGNEKLFF,TGTGCCAGCAGCTCGGGGGGAAGGACAGGGAATGAAAAACTGTTTTTT
TRBV18,TRBJ1-1,-,13,TRBD1,CASSETGGGGAFF,TGTGCCAGCTCAGAGACAGGGGGCGGCGGCGCTTTCTTT
TRBV6-1,TRBJ2-5,-,15,-,CASSENGGGQETQYF,TGTGCCAGCAGTGAAAATGGGGGAGGCCAAGAGACCCAGTACTTC
TRBV9,TRBJ2-6,once,20,TRBD1,CASSHYLGDRADSGANVLTF,TGTGCCAGCAGCCATTATCTAGGGGACAGGGCCGACTCTGGGGCCAACGTCCTGACTTTC
TRBV6-5,TRBJ2-2,-,15,-,CASSYKSRATGELFF,TGTGCCAGCAGTTACAAAAGTCGGGCTACCGGGGAGCTGTTTTTT
TRBV4-1,TRBJ1-6,few,13,-,CASSLDGNSPLHF,TGCGCCAGCAGCCTTGATGGGAATTCACCCCTCCACTTT
TRBV7-2,TRBJ1-5,-,14,-,CASSLAPENQPQHF,TGTGCCAGCAGCTTAGCCCCTGAGAATCAGCCCCAGCATTTT
TRBV4-3,TRBJ1-2,-,15,-,CASSQEGLGDYGYTF,TGCGCCAGCAGCCAAGAAGGTCTAGGGGACTATGGCTACACCTTC
TRBV29-1,TRBJ1-4,-,12,-,CSVQELNEKLFF,TGCAGCGTCCAGGAGCTTAATGAAAAACTGTTTTTT
TRBV5-1,TRBJ2-7,-,15,-,CASSLAPRRSYEQYF,TGCGCCAGCAGCTTGGCCCCCCGGCGCTCCTACGAGCAGTACTTC
TRBV5-4,TRBJ2-1,-,17,TRBD2,CASSVGSGTSGARGQFF,TGTGCCAGCAGCGTGGGGTCCGGGACTAGCGGGGCCCGGGGGCAGTTCTTC
TRBV7-8,TRBJ1-2,few,14,-,CASSLAGATYGYTF,TGTGCCAGCAGCTTAGCGGGGGCAACCTATGGCTACACCTTC
TRBV11-3,TRBJ2-3,-,15,TRBD1,CASSPGGTGSDTQYF,TGTGCCAGCAGCCCGGGCGGGACAGGGTCAGATACGCAGTATTTT
TRBV7-2,TRBJ2-7,once,17,TRBD2,CASSLDGGAGGSNEQYF,TGTGCCAGCAGCTTAGACGGGGGAGCGGGGGGCTCCAACGAGCAGTACTTC
TRBV7-2,TRBJ2-7,-,13,-,CASSLDRVFEQYF,TGTGCCAGCAGCTTAGACAGGGTATTCGAGCAGTACTTC
TRBV5-1,TRBJ1-4,-,16,TRBD1,CASSLEGQGAYEKLFF,TGCGCCAGCAGCTTGGAGGGACAGGGGGCTTATGAAAAACTGTTTTTT
TRBV19,TRBJ1-2,-,14,-,CASSQEGTNYGYTF,TGTGCCAGTAGCCAAGAGGGAACTAACTATGGCTACACCTTC
TRBV7-9,TRBJ2-7,-,19,TRBD2,CASSPSPGTSGARAGEQYF,TGTGCCAGCAGCCCCTCCCCGGGGACTAGCGGGGCCCGTGCGGGGGAGCAGTACTTC
TRBV11-3,TRBJ2-2,-,15,-,CASSLAPTGTGELFF,TGTGCCAGCAGCCTAGCCCCTACAGGGACCGGGGAGCTGTTTTTT
TRBV5-4,TRBJ2-5,few,16,-,CASRSRGGGTEETQYF,TGTGCCAGCAGGTCCAGGGGAGGGGGCACTGAAGAGACCCAGTACTTC
TRBV9,TRBJ2-2,-,15,TRBD1,CASSPSGTGYWELFF,TGTGCCAGCAGCCCCTCCGGGACAGGGTACTGGGAGCTGTTTTTT
TRBV29-1,TRBJ1-2,-,15,-,CSVGGRENENYGYTF,TGCAGCGTTGGTGGCAGGGAGAACGAGAACTATGGCTACACCTTC
TRBV4-1,TRBJ1-3,-,17,TRBD1,CASSQDGDSISGNTIYF,TGCGCCAGCAGCCAAGACGGGGACAGCATCTCTGGAAACACCATATATTTT
TRBV6-1,TRBJ2-3,-,16,TRBD1,CASSGRQGGWADTQYF,TGTGCCAGCAGTGGCCGACAGGGGGGATGGGCAGATACGCAGTATTTT
TRBV4-3,TRBJ2-1,-,13,-,CASSQVPRHEQFF,TGCGCCAGCAGCCAAGTTCCCAGGCATGAGCAGTTCTTC
TRBV9,TRBJ2-3,-,15,-,CASSVGWTSTDTQYF,TGTGCCAGCAGCGTAGGTTGGACTAGCACAGATACGCAGTATTTT
TRBV5-1,TRBJ1-4,once,14,TRBD1,CASSLGTGSEKLFF,TGCGCCAGCAGCTTGGGGACAGGGAGTGAAAAACTGTTTTTT
TRBV5-1,TRBJ2-7,-,15,TRBD2,CASSLEDSGAYEQYF,TGCGCCAGCAGCTTGGAGGATAGCGGGGCCTACGAGCAGTACTTC
TRBV6-6,TRBJ1-3,-,15,-,CASTKSGPSGNTIYF,TGTGCCAGCACCAAATCCGGGCCCTCCGGAAACACCATATATTTT
TRBV15,TRBJ1-3,-,15,TRBD1,CATSEDRYSGNTIYF,TGTGCCACCAGCGAGGACAGGTACTCTGGAAACACCATATATTTT
TRBV27,TRBJ2-3,-,16,TRBD2,CASSFLLAGSTDTQYF,TGTGCCAGCAGTTTCCTCTTAGCGGGGTCCACAGATACGCAGTATTTT
TRBV7-8,TRBJ2-1,-,18,-,CASSLPARDFHPRDEQFF,TGTGCCAGCAGCTTACCTGCAAGGGACTTCCACCCTAGAGATGAGCAGTTCTTC
TRBV30,TRBJ1-5,-,15,TRBD1,CAWSRDRGWEQPQHF,TGTGCCTGGAGTCGGGACAGGGGTTGGGAGCAGCCCCAGCATTTT
TRBV11-2,TRBJ2-7,-,16,-,CASSLSPRRTHYEQYF,TGTGCCAGCAGCTTATCCCCCCGGAGGACCCACTACGAGCAGTACTTC
TRBV9,TRBJ1-2,few,14,-,CASSVAGGGYGYTF,TGTGCCAGCAGCGTAGCGGGCGGTGGCTATGGCTACACCTTC
TRBV5-1,TRBJ2-3,-,19,-,CASSPGAPNHLQSTDTQYF,TGCGCCAGCAGCCCCGGGGCCCCCAACCATCTCCAAAGCACAGATACGCAGTATTTT
TRBV29-1,TRBJ1-1,-,12,-,CSARQTNTEAFF,TGCAGCGCCCGCCAGACGAACACTGAAGCTTTCTTT
TRBV5-4,TRBJ2-5,-,14,TRBD1,CASSEDRGRETQYF,TGTGCCAGCAGCGAAGACAGGGGTCGAGAGACCCAGTACTTC
TRBV5-1,TRBJ1-2,-,15,-,CASSLGGEERGGYTF,TGCGCCAGCAGCTTGGGGGGCGAGGAGAGGGGCGGCTACACCTTC
TRBV6-1,TRBJ2-7,-,12,TRBD2,CATRGGLREQYF,TGTGCCACCCGGGGGGGGCTTCGGGAGCAGTACTTC
TRBV5-4,TRBJ2-5,-,13,TRBD1,CASSPDREETQYF,TGTGCCAGCAGCCCCGACAGGGAGGAGACCCAGTACTTC